A single sample is the source of the 24 T cell receptor beta chains below, sequenced in a study of CD8 T cells in ankylosing spondylitis (dated by TCRdb to about 2017). The library was made by 5' RACE. Sequencing took place on an Illumina MiSeq. TCRdb reworked the public reads: Q25 trimming with fastp, MiXCR clone assembly, productive beta chains retained. Every CDR3 protein is listed once, alongside the most common genes and DNA of its rows. This sample is represented by some 37,000 distinct CDR3 sequences; 16% of them were singletons. Of the sample, 35% to 50% falls within the top ten clones. Sample: blood. These receptors were collected from a male donor with ankylosing spondylitis or in good health (not recorded which).

This clonotype was found once. The chain uses TRBV28 and TRBJ2-1; TRBD1 aligns across 7 bases. The CDR3 is made up of 13 amino acids. J was trimmed by 7 bases and V by 8 bases; bases with no gene match: 8. Germline V gene sequence: CDR1 MDHEN, CDR2 SYDVKM. The DNA of the CDR3 is TGTGCCAGCTTCCGACAGGGTGTAAATGAGCAGTTCTTC. The encoded protein is CASFRQGVNEQFF.

The chain recombines TRBV12-3 or TRBV12-4 with TRBJ2-3; 8 bases line up with TRBD2. The CDR3 consists of 14 residues. Losses at the gene ends were 6 bases for V and 7 bases for J; bases not matched to a gene: 9. CDR3 bases: TGTGCCAGCAGGAGCGGGGGCCAACTCCATACGCAGTATTTT. Translated: CASRSGGQLHTQYF.

This clonotype came up a few times. This sequence joins TRBV15 and TRBJ2-1; 8 bases agree with TRBD2. The germline V gene has CDR1 LNHNV and CDR2 YYDKDF (reference sequence). Trimming took 9 bases from V and 4 from J; bases not matched to a gene: 8. The CDR3 is made up of 14 amino acids. CDR3 sequence reads: CATSVAGYYNEQFF. In DNA, the CDR3 is TGTGCCACTTCGGTAGCGGGGTATTACAATGAGCAGTTCTTC.

This clonotype was detected only a few times. V is TRBV29-1 and J is TRBJ2-3, with TRBD2 matching over 8 bases. Germline CDR1 reads SQVTM; CDR2 reads ANQGSEA. V shed 2 bases and J 7 bases; nucleotides not matched to a gene: 8. This CDR3 comprises 14 residues. The CDR3 reads CSVERGGLVYTQYF. As DNA, the CDR3 is TGCAGCGTTGAACGGGGGGGGTTGGTATATACGCAGTATTTT.

This clonotype has just a few counts. The chain has TRBV12-3 or TRBV12-4 and TRBJ1-2; D uncertain. The CDR3 length is 14 residues. V shed 7 bases and J shed 2 bases, with 14 bases lying between them. CDR3 nucleotide sequence: TGTGCCAGCAAAAGGTCCGGGGAGAACTATGGCTACACCTTC. This gives the protein CASKRSGENYGYTF.

There are a few counts of this clonotype. The chain has TRBV7-2 and TRBJ2-2; 9 nucleotides line up with TRBD2. The CDR3 contains 16 residues. With V trimmed by 2 bases and J by 2 bases, 3 bases remained unmatched. Germline V gene data show CDR1 as SGHTA and CDR2 as FQGNSA. The CDR3, as DNA: TGTGCCAGCAGCTTATCGACTAGCGGTAACACCGGGGAGCTGTTTTTT. Translating gives CASSLSTSGNTGELFF. The whole variable domain, remainder taken from reference TRBV7-2 and TRBJ2-2, is GAGVSQSPSNKVTEKGKDVELRCDPISGHTALYWYRQSLGQGLEFLIYFQGNSAPDKSGLPSDRFSAERTGGSVSTLTIQRTQQEDSAVYLCASSLSTSGNTGELFFGEGSRLTVL.

A few counts support this clonotype. V usage is TRBV12-3 or TRBV12-4 and J usage is TRBJ2-7; D is ambiguous. The CDR3 sequence is 11 residues long. Trimming stripped 6 bases from V and 3 bases from J, with 6 bases between. The CDR3 DNA follows: TGTGCCAGCAGCGTAGGCTACGAGCAGTACTTC. This translates into CASSVGYEQYF.

V is TRBV29-1 and J is TRBJ2-3; D ambiguous. Trimming took 0 bases from V and 5 from J, leaving 3 bases between them. Germline CDR1 SQVTM, CDR2 ANQGSEA. The CDR3 has 11 residues. The CDR3 DNA is TGCAGCGTTGAAGATCTAGATACGCAGTATTTT. It encodes CSVEDLDTQYF.

The chain combines TRBV7-2 with TRBJ2-5; the D call may be TRBD1 or TRBD2 (5 bases each). This CDR3 is 13 amino acids long. Per the germline V gene, CDR1 is SGHTA and CDR2 is FQGNSA. Trimming stripped 5 bases from V and 5 bases from J, with 12 bases between. The CDR3 coding sequence is TGTGCCAGCAGCCCGATCAGGGAGGAGACCCAGTACTTC. Protein sequence: CASSPIREETQYF.

This clonotype showed up many times. The chain couples TRBV7-2 to TRBJ2-3; 10 bases agree with TRBD2. There are 14 residues in the CDR3. The ends lost 7 bases at V and 6 bases at J; junction bases unmatched: 7. CDR1 and CDR2 from the germline V gene are SGHTA and FQGNSA. The CDR3 loop is CASMSGRAVDTQYF. CDR3 sequence (DNA): TGTGCCAGCATGAGCGGGAGGGCCGTGGATACGCAGTATTTT.

This clonotype showed up just a few times. The chain couples TRBV7-9 to TRBJ2-1; D gene ambiguous. Germline V gene sequence: CDR1 SEHNR, CDR2 FQNEAQ (reference sequence). V lost 3 bases to trimming and J lost 2 bases, with 11 bases between them. The CDR3 consists of 15 residues. The CDR3 nucleotides read TGTGCCAGCAGCTTTTCCAGCGCGCCCTACAATGAGCAGTTCTTC. Translated: CASSFSSAPYNEQFF.

The chain uses TRBV2 and TRBJ2-3; 15 bases fit TRBD2. The CDR3 spans 16 residues. V lost 6 bases and J lost 4; bases outside the gene matches: 5. Germline V lookup: CDR1 SNHLY, CDR2 FYNNEI. The CDR3 loop is CASSPGLAGGPDTQYF. The CDR3 nucleotides read TGTGCCAGCAGCCCTGGACTAGCGGGAGGGCCAGATACGCAGTATTTT.

The chain links TRBV7-2 to TRBJ2-3; no definite D call. Trimming cost V 2 bases and J 8 bases, with 17 bases left between them. Germline V gene sequence: CDR1 SGHTA, CDR2 FQGNSA. The CDR3 consists of 15 residues. The CDR3 sequence is CASSLSGAGQITQYF. The CDR3 bases are TGTGCCAGCAGCTTAAGTGGAGCAGGCCAGATTACGCAGTATTTT.

The V and J genes are TRBV28 and TRBJ2-1; the D is unclear. The CDR3 is 15 residues long. Germline values: CDR1 MDHEN, CDR2 SYDVKM. The V end was cut by 6 bases, the J end by 4 bases, with 16 bases between. The CDR3 sequence: CASSRVRADYNEQFF. CDR3 bases: TGTGCCAGCAGCCGCGTCCGGGCGGATTACAATGAGCAGTTCTTC. Drawing the rest from reference TRBV28 and TRBJ2-1, the complete variable domain is DVKVTQSSRYLVKRTGEKVFLECVQDMDHENMFWYRQDPGLGLRLIYFSYDVKMKEKGDIPEGYSVSREKKERFSLILESASTNQTSMYLCASSRVRADYNEQFFGPGTRLTVL.

The V call is TRBV7-2, the J call TRBJ2-5; D is undetermined. The CDR3 length is 10 residues. Between the trimmed V and J ends, which lost 8 bases and 1 base, there was a span of 2 bases. Germline lookup yields CDR1 SGHTA and CDR2 FQGNSA. For the CDR3, the DNA is TGTGCCAGCGGCCAAGAGACCCAGTACTTC. The encoded protein is CASGQETQYF.

This chain links TRBV5-1 with TRBJ2-1; 8 positions match TRBD2. V lost 2 bases, J lost 9 bases, and 10 bases stayed unmatched. The germline V gene has CDR1 SGHRS and CDR2 YFSETQ. The CDR3 runs to 15 residues. The CDR3 bases are TGCGCCAGCAGCTTTTCAGCGGGAGTCGGAAGTGAGCAGTTCTTC. It encodes CASSFSAGVGSEQFF. Drawing the rest from reference TRBV5-1 and TRBJ2-1, the complete variable domain is KAGVTQTPRYLIKTRGQQVTLSCSPISGHRSVSWYQQTPGQGLQFLFEYFSETQRNKGNFPGRFSGRQFSNSRSEMNVSTLELGDSALYLCASSFSAGVGSEQFFGPGTRLTVL.

This clonotype was recorded a few times. The genes are TRBV12-3 or TRBV12-4 and TRBJ2-7, with no clear D. The CDR3 length is 11 residues. Trimming took 1 base from V and 4 from J, leaving 2 bases between them. CDR3 DNA sequence: TGTGCCAGCAGTTTAGGGTACGAGCAGTACGTC. It encodes CASSLGYEQYV.

This clonotype has just a few counts. The chain combines TRBV28 with TRBJ2-1, with 9 bases lining up with TRBD2. This CDR3 contains 14 residues. Trimming took 2 bases from V and 7 from J; bases not matched to a gene: 3. The germline V gene encodes CDR1 MDHEN and CDR2 SYDVKM. The CDR3 sequence: CASSLLAGLNEQFF. The CDR3 DNA sequence: TGTGCCAGCAGTTTACTAGCGGGATTGAATGAGCAGTTCTTC. Drawing the rest from reference TRBV28 and TRBJ2-1, the complete variable domain is DVKVTQSSRYLVKRTGEKVFLECVQDMDHENMFWYRQDPGLGLRLIYFSYDVKMKEKGDIPEGYSVSREKKERFSLILESASTNQTSMYLCASSLLAGLNEQFFGPGTRLTVL.

This clonotype was found a few times. The chain recombines TRBV12-3 or TRBV12-4 with TRBJ1-5, with no clear D. The CDR3 loop spans 16 amino acids. V gave up 2 bases and J gave up 2 bases, with 13 bases separating them. This chain's CDR3 is CASSLSRPVGNQPQHF. In DNA form, the CDR3 reads TGTGCCAGCAGTTTAAGCAGACCGGTAGGCAATCAGCCCCAGCATTTT.

This clonotype appeared a few times. The CDR3 protein is CASSPPRGEGGEKLFF. The CDR3 nucleotides are TGCGCCAGCAGCCCCCCAAGAGGGGAGGGGGGTGAAAAACTGTTTTTT. The chain is built from TRBV4-3 and TRBJ1-4; D might be TRBD1 (6 bases). V lost 4 bases to trimming and J lost 7 bases, with 19 bases between them. Looked up from germline, CDR1 is LGHNA and CDR2 is YSLEER. This CDR3 is built from 16 residues.

This chain joins TRBV20-1 and TRBJ1-4; D unresolved. This CDR3 is 15 amino acids long. Trimming took 0 bases from V and 4 from J, leaving 12 bases between them. Germline lookup yields CDR1 DFQATT and CDR2 SNEGSKA (reference sequence). The CDR3 region has the DNA TGCAGTGCTAGAGACCAGAGGAGGGATAATGAAAAACTGTTTTTT. Amino acids: CSARDQRRDNEKLFF.

This clonotype was detected a few times. J is TRBJ2-5 and V is TRBV12-3 or TRBV12-4; 9 bases align to TRBD1. With 4 bases clipped from V and 4 bases from J, the junction kept 10 bases outside the gene matches. CDR3 length equals 16 residues. CDR3 sequence reads: CASSSGGTGYLETQYF. DNA of the CDR3: TGTGCCAGCAGTTCCGGAGGGACAGGGTATTTAGAGACCCAGTACTTC.

This clonotype was seen at least ten times. The chain recombines TRBV28 with TRBJ2-7; D is ambiguous. V was trimmed by 5 bases and J by 3 bases, leaving 14 bases between them. This CDR3 is 14 amino acids long. Germline V gives CDR1 MDHEN, CDR2 SYDVKM. CDR3 region: CASSRYKGIYEQYF. CDR3 bases: TGTGCCAGCAGTCGCTACAAGGGTATCTACGAGCAGTACTTC. The full variable domain, its missing parts supplied by reference TRBV28 and TRBJ2-7, is DVKVTQSSRYLVKRTGEKVFLECVQDMDHENMFWYRQDPGLGLRLIYFSYDVKMKEKGDIPEGYSVSREKKERFSLILESASTNQTSMYLCASSRYKGIYEQYFGPGTRLTVT.

This clonotype has just a few counts. The genes are TRBV5-1 and TRBJ2-1, with TRBD2 matching over 12 bases. The CDR3 loop spans 15 amino acids. V lost 4 bases, J lost 5 bases, and 4 bases stayed unmatched. Germline CDR1 reads SGHRS; CDR2 reads YFSETQ. The CDR3 is CASSGRTSGNNEQFF. The CDR3, as DNA: TGCGCCAGCAGCGGCCGGACTAGCGGGAACAATGAGCAGTTCTTC.